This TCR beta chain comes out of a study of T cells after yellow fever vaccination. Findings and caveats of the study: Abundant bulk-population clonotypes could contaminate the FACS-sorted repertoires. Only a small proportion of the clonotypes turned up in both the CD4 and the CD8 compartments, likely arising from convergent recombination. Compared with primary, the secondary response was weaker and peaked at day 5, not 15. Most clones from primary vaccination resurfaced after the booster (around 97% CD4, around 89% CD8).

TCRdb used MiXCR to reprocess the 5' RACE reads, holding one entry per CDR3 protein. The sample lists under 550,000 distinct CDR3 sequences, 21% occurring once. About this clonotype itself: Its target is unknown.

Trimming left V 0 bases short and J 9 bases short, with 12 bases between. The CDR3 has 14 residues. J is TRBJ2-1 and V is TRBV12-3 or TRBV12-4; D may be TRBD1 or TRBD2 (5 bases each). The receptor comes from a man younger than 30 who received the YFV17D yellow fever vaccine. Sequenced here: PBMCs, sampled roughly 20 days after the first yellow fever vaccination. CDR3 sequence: CASSLAGPGSEQFF. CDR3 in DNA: TGTGCCAGCAGTTTAGCTGGCCCAGGGAGTGAGCAGTTCTTC.